These T cell receptor beta chains were read from a single sample in a study of beta chain features in type 1 diabetes. Data came from immunoSEQ multiplex PCR; TCRdb stores just in-frame clones and leaves some out. The table includes about 470,000 clones, approximately 28% detected once. The specimen sequenced was naive CD4+ T cells from blood. The receptors originated from a man between 18 and 29 years old in good health. The CDR3 runs from the conserved cysteine through the conserved F or W. The D gene is left open where the match is weak. Some rows mark clone size as missing; the rest say once, few, many or name a class of expanded clone.

TRBV5-4	.	TRBJ1-2	TRBD1	CASSSTGVYGYTF	TGTGCCAGCAGCTCGACAGGGGTCTATGGCTACACCTTC
TRBV29-1	.	TRBJ2-7	.	CSVETLYEQYF	TGCAGCGTAGAGACCCTTTACGAGCAGTACTTC
TRBV6-5	.	TRBJ2-2	.	CASNRLPGELFF	TGTGCCAGCAATCGGTTGCCCGGGGAGCTGTTTTTT
TRBV30	.	TRBJ1-2	TRBD1	CAGDRGNYGYTF	TGTGCCGGGGACAGGGGAAACTATGGCTACACCTTC
TRBV27	few	TRBJ2-7	.	CASSLLPPQGPPQYF	TGTGCCAGCAGTTTATTGCCCCCGCAGGGGCCTCCACAGTACTTC
TRBV9	.	TRBJ1-1	.	CASSVVPGGNTEAFF	TGTGCCAGCAGCGTAGTGCCAGGAGGGAACACTGAAGCTTTCTTT
TRBV28	few	TRBJ1-4	.	CASSLRQVLNEKLFF	TGTGCCAGCAGTTTACGGCAGGTTCTTAATGAAAAACTGTTTTTT
TRBV4-3	few	TRBJ2-1	.	CASSPSGGGINEQFF	TGCGCCAGCAGCCCCTCGGGTGGAGGGATCAATGAGCAGTTCTTC
TRBV30	few	TRBJ2-7	.	CAWRGDPGQYF	TGTGCCTGGAGAGGCGATCCGGGGCAGTACTTC
TRBV25-1	.	TRBJ1-2	.	CASSEPEGYGYTF	TGTGCCAGCAGTGAACCGGAAGGGTATGGCTACACCTTC
TRBV30	.	TRBJ1-2	.	CAWSPGTYGYTF	TGTGCCTGGAGCCCGGGGACCTATGGCTACACCTTC
TRBV29-1	.	TRBJ2-7	.	CSVVGTKTDKYYEQYF	TGCAGCGTTGTCGGGACGAAAACCGACAAGTACTACGAGCAGTACTTC
TRBV30	.	TRBJ1-5	.	CAWSVGGSNQPQHF	TGTGCCTGGAGTGTAGGAGGTAGCAATCAGCCCCAGCATTTT
TRBV30	.	TRBJ2-3	.	CAWTPGADTQYF	TGTGCCTGGACTCCCGGGGCAGATACGCAGTATTTT
TRBV10-3	few	TRBJ2-1	.	CAISGLGSLGEQFF	TGTGCCATCAGTGGACTAGGGTCCCTCGGGGAGCAGTTCTTC
TRBV9	.	TRBJ2-3	TRBD2	CASSPRLAGTQYF	TGTGCCAGCAGCCCACGACTAGCGGGAACGCAGTATTTT
TRBV7-2	few	TRBJ2-1	.	CASSLETSSYNEQFF	TGTGCCAGCAGCTTAGAGACTAGCTCCTACAATGAGCAGTTCTTC
TRBV28	.	TRBJ2-7	.	CASSSPGAYEQYF	TGTGCCAGCAGTTCCCCGGGGGCCTACGAGCAGTACTTC
TRBV10-3	.	TRBJ2-1	.	CAISESLGQGPNEQFF	TGTGCCATCAGTGAGTCGCTCGGTCAGGGGCCCAATGAGCAGTTCTTC
TRBV9	few	TRBJ2-2	.	CASSVGSFSNTGELFF	TGTGCCAGCAGCGTAGGTAGCTTCTCGAACACCGGGGAGCTGTTTTTT
TRBV4-3	.	TRBJ2-4	TRBD2	CASSQDLGTSPYF	TGCGCCAGCAGCCAAGATTTAGGGACTAGTCCCTACTTC
TRBV30	.	TRBJ2-3	TRBD2	CAWRLAGAGDTQYF	TGTGCCTGGAGGCTAGCGGGAGCAGGAGATACGCAGTATTTT
TRBV29-1	few	TRBJ2-5	.	CSVGREETQYF	TGCAGCGTTGGCCGAGAAGAGACCCAGTACTTC
TRBV30	.	TRBJ2-7	.	CAWSKMGAIEQYF	TGTGCCTGGAGTAAGATGGGGGCGATCGAGCAGTACTTC
TRBV28	.	TRBJ2-3	TRBD1	CASSLRQGSTDTQYF	TGTGCCAGCAGTTTACGACAGGGAAGCACAGATACGCAGTATTTT
TRBV14	few	TRBJ2-2	.	CASSQDLSLYTGELFF	TGTGCCAGCAGCCAAGATCTTTCACTGTACACCGGGGAGCTGTTTTTT
TRBV30	.	TRBJ2-3	TRBD2	CAWSTGGDTQYF	TGTGCCTGGAGTACGGGGGGAGATACGCAGTATTTT
TRBV25-1	few	TRBJ2-5	TRBD2	CASSRAGLGRETQYF	TGTGCCAGCAGCCGGGCGGGACTAGGCCGAGAGACCCAGTACTTC
TRBV5-1	few	TRBJ2-3	TRBD2	CASSLFQREYTDTQYF	TGCGCCAGCAGCTTGTTTCAGCGGGAGTACACAGATACGCAGTATTTT
TRBV29-1	few	TRBJ2-3	TRBD2	CSVEIIQSGEYRDTQYF	TGCAGCGTTGAAATCATCCAGAGCGGGGAGTATCGAGATACGCAGTATTTT
TRBV30	.	TRBJ2-7	.	CAWRGTDSSEQYF	TGTGCCTGGCGCGGGACAGATTCGTCCGAGCAGTACTTC
TRBV28	.	TRBJ2-1	TRBD2	CASSLLAGDNEQFF	TGTGCCAGCAGTTTACTAGCGGGAGACAATGAGCAGTTCTTC
TRBV7-9	.	TRBJ2-3	.	CASSLQGSWDTQYF	TGTGCCAGCAGCTTACAAGGGTCTTGGGATACGCAGTATTTT
TRBV25-1	few	TRBJ2-1	.	CASRDYYNEQFF	TGTGCCAGCAGGGACTACTACAATGAGCAGTTCTTC